The rows below give T cell receptor beta chains drawn from one sample of a study of blood T cell repertoires in COVID-19. Data came from immunoSEQ multiplex PCR; TCRdb stores just in-frame clones and leaves some out. The data contain some 90,000 clones, 80% to 95% of them singletons. The specimen sequenced was peripheral blood. The receptors originated from a woman aged 45 to 65 in a cohort sampled during active COVID-19. Each CDR3 is given with its conserved first and last residue. The D gene is left open where the match is weak. Clone size appears in some rows only: once, few, many, or a class for an expanded clone.

abundance,v_gene,j_gene,d_gene,CDR3nt,CDR3aa
once,TRBV10-1,TRBJ2-3,TRBD2,TGCGCCAGCTCTAGCGGAGCAGATACGCAGTATTTT,CASSSGADTQYF
once,TRBV7-8,TRBJ1-1,TRBD1,TGTGCCACTAGCCCTATTCTCCACAGGGGGCTAAGCACTGAAGCTTTCTTT,CATSPILHRGLSTEAFF
.,TRBV2,TRBJ2-2,.,TGTGCCAGCAGTGATCCTCAGGGGAGCACCGGGGAGCTGTTTTTT,CASSDPQGSTGELFF
.,TRBV18,TRBJ1-1,.,TGTGCCAGCTCACCACGTGAGGGGAGGGAGACTGAAGCTTTCTTT,CASSPREGRETEAFF
.,TRBV10-3,TRBJ2-5,TRBD1,TGTGCCATCAGTCGACAGGGGGATGAGACCCAGTACTTC,CAISRQGDETQYF
.,TRBV19,TRBJ1-1,TRBD1,TGTGCCAGTAGTATAGGCCCGTGGACAGGGGGGTTGAACACTGAAGCTTTCTTT,CASSIGPWTGGLNTEAFF
.,TRBV3-1/TRBV3-2,TRBJ1-2,.,TGTGCCAGCAGCCAACGCACAGGGTTAGAGGGCTACACCTTC,CASSQRTGLEGYTF
.,TRBV7-3,TRBJ2-1,TRBD1,TGTGCCAGCAGGCCCTGGACAGGGCACAATGAGCAGTTCTTC,CASRPWTGHNEQFF
.,TRBV5-1,TRBJ1-1,.,TGCGCCAGCAGCTTACTGACAGCACTGAACACTGAAGCTTTCTTT,CASSLLTALNTEAFF
.,TRBV7-2,TRBJ1-2,.,TGTGCCAGCAGCTCCGGGGTCTATGGCTACACCTTC,CASSSGVYGYTF
.,TRBV7-9,TRBJ2-2,.,TGTGCCTATGGGGGCAGGGCCATGAACACCGGGGAGCTGTTTTTT,CAYGGRAMNTGELFF
.,TRBV30,TRBJ2-5,.,TGTGCCTGGAGTGTACAGAGAGAGACCCAGTACTTC,CAWSVQRETQYF
.,TRBV6-2/TRBV6-3,TRBJ2-3,.,TGTGCCAGCAGTTACAACCGACAGACCTCGACTGGGACTAGCACAGATACGCAGTATTTT,CASSYNRQTSTGTSTDTQYF
few,TRBV27,TRBJ1-5,TRBD1,TGTGCCAGCAGTCCGCAGGACAGGGGCAAGTATCAGCCCCAGCATTTT,CASSPQDRGKYQPQHF
.,TRBV11-3,TRBJ2-5,TRBD1,TGTGCCAGCAGCAGATTGGGACAGGGAGGAGAGACCCAGTACTTC,CASSRLGQGGETQYF
.,TRBV19,TRBJ2-5,.,TGTGCCAGTAGTCGGAGGTTTACAGGGGAGACCCAGTACTTC,CASSRRFTGETQYF
.,TRBV10-3,TRBJ1-1,TRBD1,TGTGCCATCAGTGCGGGGACAGGGATTGACACTGAAGCTTTCTTT,CAISAGTGIDTEAFF
.,TRBV19,TRBJ2-5,.,TGTGCCAGTAGTATAAACACAGCCCCCTACCAATACCAAGAGACCCAGTACTTC,CASSINTAPYQYQETQYF
.,TRBV10-2,TRBJ2-1,.,TGCGCCAGCAGTGAGTCAGCCTCTCCTTACAATGAGCAGTTCTTC,CASSESASPYNEQFF
.,TRBV3-1/TRBV3-2,TRBJ2-7,.,TGTGCCAGCAGCCCCCTAGCAGCCCACGAGCAGTACTTC,CASSPLAAHEQYF
.,TRBV5-4,TRBJ2-3,TRBD2,TGTGCCAGCAGACGGGGGGGCCTGACAGATACGCAGTATTTT,CASRRGGLTDTQYF
.,TRBV7-2,TRBJ1-6,TRBD1,TGTGCCAGCAGCTCCCCTCCTTTCGGGACAGAGTTTTATAATTCACCCCTCCACTTT,CASSSPPFGTEFYNSPLHF
.,TRBV11-3,TRBJ1-2,.,TGTGCCAGCAGGCAGCAGGGTTCGGACTATGGCTACACCTTC,CASRQQGSDYGYTF
.,TRBV7-9,TRBJ2-2,.,TGTGCCAGCAGCTTAGCATTCCAGGACACCGGGGAGCTGTTTTTT,CASSLAFQDTGELFF
.,TRBV29-1,TRBJ2-3,.,TGCAGCGTTGGTGGAGACACAGATACGCAGTATTTT,CSVGGDTDTQYF
.,TRBV28,TRBJ2-7,TRBD2,TGTGCCAGCAGTTTAAATGCGGGAGCGAGGGCGCAGTACTTC,CASSLNAGARAQYF
few,TRBV15,TRBJ2-3,TRBD2,TGTGCCACCAGCAGATTGGGACTAGCCCTGACAGAGGGTACGCAGTATTTT,CATSRLGLALTEGTQYF
.,TRBV5-1,TRBJ2-3,TRBD1,TGCGCCAGCAGCTTGGGGGACAGGCCGGTCGGCTCAGATACGCAGTATTTT,CASSLGDRPVGSDTQYF
.,TRBV24-1,TRBJ1-1,TRBD1,TGTGCCACCAGTGTCCCCCCGTGGACAGGGAGGGTCGACACTGAAGCTTTCTTT,CATSVPPWTGRVDTEAFF
few,TRBV21-1,TRBJ2-3,.,TGTGCCAGCAGCAAACTTACAGATACGCAGTATTTT,CASSKLTDTQYF
.,TRBV2,TRBJ2-7,TRBD2,TGTGCCAGCAAGCCGGGAGGGGTCGAGCAGTACTTC,CASKPGGVEQYF
.,TRBV2,TRBJ2-7,.,TGTGCCAGCACCAACAGGTACGAGCAGTACTTC,CASTNRYEQYF
.,TRBV7-9,TRBJ1-2,.,TGTGCCAGCGCGCGGGGGATGGACTATGGCTACACCTTC,CASARGMDYGYTF
.,TRBV5-8,TRBJ2-1,TRBD2,TGTGCCAGCAGCCCCGGGACTAGCGGGGGGGCCGACAATGAGCAGTTCTTC,CASSPGTSGGADNEQFF
.,TRBV12-5,TRBJ2-2,TRBD2,TGTGCTAGTGGCAGGGGACTAGCGGGAGGGCCGGGCACCGGGGAGCTGTTTTTT,CASGRGLAGGPGTGELFF